This T cell receptor (beta chain) comes out of a study of blood T cells in healthy people across ages. Primers used in a second PCR of about 6 to 11 cycles were a sample-barcoded 5' primer and a J-beta primer mix. TCRdb recomputed calls from the 5' RACE reads with MiXCR, one row per CDR3 protein. The sample holds some 1,500,000 distinct CDR3 sequences, roughly two fifths seen once. Germline V gives CDR1 SQVTM, CDR2 ANQGSEA. V lost 4 bases to trimming and J lost 11 bases; unmatched junction nucleotides: 10. The CDR3 has 13 amino acids. This TCR derives from a woman under 30 in good health. The chain employs TRBV29-1 and TRBJ2-5; 10 nucleotides line up with TRBD2. The specimen sequenced was blood. The CDR3 DNA is TGCAGCGTTGGGACTAGCGGCTTAGGGGTGCAGTACTTC. Protein sequence: CSVGTSGLGVQYF.